This T cell receptor (beta chain) was recovered during a study of T cell responses to AZD1222 COVID-19 vaccine. Points from the study as a whole: After two AZD1222 doses, spike-specific TCR breadth and depth rose versus day 0. Only a handful of AZD1222 recipients tested seropositive at baseline.

Only in-frame clones appear in the TCRdb table, and some are missing; sequencing was by immunoSEQ multiplex PCR. Of around 130,000 clones listed, about 88% are singletons. To note about this clone: Its cognate antigen is unknown.

The sample consisted of peripheral blood, taken on day 0 of MenACWY control vaccination. This clonotype was obtained from an adult in good health.

CDR3 residues: CASSQARTQYF. CDR3 coding DNA: TGTGCCAGCAGCCAAGCGAGGACCCAGTACTTC. J is TRBJ2-5 and V is TRBV3-1 (or the pseudogene TRBV3-2); the D is unclear. Trimming shortened V by 1 base and J by 7 bases, and 4 bases separated the two germline ends. The CDR3 runs to 11 residues. In germline, CDR1 is LGHDT, CDR2 YNNKEL (reference sequence).